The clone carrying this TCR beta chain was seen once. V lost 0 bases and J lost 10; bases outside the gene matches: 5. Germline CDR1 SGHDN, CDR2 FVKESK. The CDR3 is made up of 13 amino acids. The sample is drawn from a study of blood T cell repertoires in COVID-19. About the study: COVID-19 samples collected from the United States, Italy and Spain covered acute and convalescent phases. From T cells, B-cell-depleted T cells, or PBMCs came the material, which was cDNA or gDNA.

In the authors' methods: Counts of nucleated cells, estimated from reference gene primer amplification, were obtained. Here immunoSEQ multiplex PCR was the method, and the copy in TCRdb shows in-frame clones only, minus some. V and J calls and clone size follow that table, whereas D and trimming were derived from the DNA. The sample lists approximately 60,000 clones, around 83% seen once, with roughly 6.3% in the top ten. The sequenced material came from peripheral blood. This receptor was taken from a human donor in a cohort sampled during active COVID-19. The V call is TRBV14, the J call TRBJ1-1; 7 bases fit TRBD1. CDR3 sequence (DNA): TGTGCCAGCAGCCAAGATCGGGCAGGGGGAGCTTTCTTT. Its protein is CASSQDRAGGAFF. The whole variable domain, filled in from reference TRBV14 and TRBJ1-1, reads EAGVTQFPSHSVIEKGQTVTLRCDPISGHDNLYWYRRVMGKEIKFLLHFVKESKQDESGMPNNRFLAERTGGTYSTLKVQPAELEDSGVYFCASSQDRAGGAFFGQGTRLTVV.